This entry lists 31 T cell receptor beta chains sequenced from one sample in a study of T cell clonality in common variable immunodeficiency. These TCRs are of unknown antigen specificity. TCRdb's copy holds only in-frame clones and misses some; the assay was immunoSEQ multiplex PCR. The record shows around 16,000 clones for this sample, with no singletons present. Overall study findings and caveats: Fewer deletions and N-nucleotide insertions were reportedly seen in common variable immunodeficiency TCR beta sequences.

The sequenced sample consisted of peripheral blood mononuclear cells. These receptors came from a human donor with common variable immunodeficiency.

Notes on this clone: The read ends 3 residues early relative to the CDR3; the germline J gene fills the gap. The rearrangement uses TRBV7-8 and TRBJ2-7; TRBD2 aligns across 13 bases. Germline V lookup: CDR1 SGHVS, CDR2 FQNEAQ. V was clipped by 5 bases and J by 3 bases; unmatched bases: 7. The CDR3 extends over 16 amino acids. CDR3 DNA, as far as it was read: TGTGCCAGCAGCCCAATGGGACTAGCGGGGAACTACGAG. This encodes CASSPMGLAGNYE. The entire CDR3 protein is CASSPMGLAGNYEQYF.

Points on this clone: The read halts 3 residues ahead of the CDR3 end, with the missing end drawn from the germline J gene. This rearrangement joins TRBV19 to TRBJ1-1; tentative D call: TRBD1 (6 bases). This CDR3 contains 15 residues. Deletions cut 8 bases from V and 5 bases from J, with 21 bases between. Per germline, CDR1 LNHDA and CDR2 SQIVND (reference sequence). The CDR3: CASHRLGGAWTEAFF. The sequenced CDR3 bases are TGTGCCAGTCACCGTCTGGGGGGGGCTTGGACTGAA.

Notes on this clone: The CDR3 end is not reached by the read, which stops 3 residues before it; the germline J gene fills it in. This chain links TRBV18 with TRBJ1-1, with D unclear. V lost 3 bases, J lost 2 bases, and 13 bases lay in between. In germline, CDR1 is KGHSH, CDR2 LQKENI. The CDR3 covers 15 residues. The chain's CDR3 is CASSPGSVPNTEAFF. CDR3 DNA, as far as it was read: TGTGCCAGCTCACCCGGGTCAGTCCCTAACACTGAA.

This clone has more than one count but fewer than ten. The read gets to within 3 residues of the CDR3 end, and the germline J gene fills in the rest. The chain is built from TRBV7-2 and TRBJ1-1; D not resolved. The V gene's germline CDR1 is SGHTA and CDR2 FQGNSA. With 2 bases removed from V and 0 bases from J, the gap between germline ends came to 7 bases. The CDR3 contains 14 residues. CDR3 sequence reads: CASSLSTLNTEAFF. The part of the CDR3 DNA that was read is TGTGCCAGCAGCTTAAGTACACTGAACACTGAA.

This clone came up many times. The read terminates 3 residues ahead of where the CDR3 ends, so the germline J gene completes it. The chain joins TRBV18 to TRBJ1-4, with D perhaps matching TRBD1 (5 bases). V was cut by 3 bases and J by 7 bases, with 9 bases left in between. CDR1 KGHSH and CDR2 LQKENI come from the germline V gene. The CDR3 consists of 13 residues. Partial CDR3 DNA: TGTGCCAGCTCACCCCGGGGGGTTGAAAAA. It encodes CASSPRGVEK. The entire CDR3 is CASSPRGVEKLFF.

This clone came up a few times. With the read ending 3 residues before the CDR3 end, the germline J gene is used to fill in that end. The chain is built from TRBV19 and TRBJ2-7; D is unclear. Trimming took 2 bases from V and 4 from J, leaving 6 bases between them. The germline V gene has CDR1 LNHDA and CDR2 SQIVND (reference sequence). The CDR3 contains 12 residues. The CDR3 loop reads CASSILGYEQYF. The sequenced CDR3 bases are TGTGCCAGTAGTATATTAGGGTACGAG.

The table lists this clone with many counts. Read data end 3 residues before the CDR3 end; the end is taken from the germline J gene. The chain combines TRBV29-1 with TRBJ2-5; no reliable D call. The CDR3 consists of 12 residues. V was trimmed by 1 base and J by 0 bases, leaving 3 bases between them. Germline CDR1 is SQVTM and CDR2 is ANQGSEA. CDR3 protein: CSVEANQETQYF. CDR3 DNA, as far as it was read: TGCAGCGTTGAAGCAAACCAAGAGACC. Variable domain in full (rest from reference TRBV29-1 and TRBJ2-5): SAVISQKPSRDICQRGTSLTIQCQVDSQVTMMFWYRQQPGQSLTLIATANQGSEATYESGFVIDKFPISRPNLTFSTLTVSNMSPEDSSIYLCSVEANQETQYFGPGTRLLVL.

In this sample, this clone turned up a few times. The read comes to an end 3 residues before the CDR3 does, leaving the germline J gene to fill in the end. The J gene is TRBJ2-7, the V gene TRBV19; TRBD2 is a possible D gene (6 bases). Germline V gives CDR1 LNHDA, CDR2 SQIVND (reference sequence). This CDR3 is 13 amino acids long. Trimming pared 4 bases from V and 3 bases from J, leaving 10 bases between. CDR3 region: CASSKTSSYEQYF. CDR3 DNA (partial): TGTGCCAGTAGTAAAACTAGCAGCTACGAG.

This clone has only a few counts. Coverage ceases 3 residues before the CDR3 finishes, and the germline J gene fills in the end. V gene TRBV18 combines with J gene TRBJ2-5; perhaps TRBD2 as D (7 bases). The CDR3 has 14 residues. Germline lookup yields CDR1 KGHSH and CDR2 LQKENI. V was shortened by 3 bases and J by 5 bases, with 13 bases between the two germline ends. Incomplete CDR3 DNA: TGTGCCAGCTCACCGCGGGGGCCGGCGGAGACC. This translates into CASSPRGPAET. From start to end, the CDR3 is CASSPRGPAETQYF.

With respect to this clone: The read ends 3 residues early relative to the CDR3; the germline J gene fills the gap. The chain links TRBV7-3 to TRBJ2-7; 10 bases line up with TRBD1. V was clipped by 2 bases and J by 0 bases; unmatched bases: 1. The germline V gene has CDR1 SGHTA and CDR2 FQGTGA. CDR3 length equals 15 residues. CDR3: CASSLGTGDSYEQYF. Partial CDR3 DNA: TGTGCCAGCAGCTTAGGGACAGGGGACTCCTACGAG.

By proportion, this clone is large. CDR3 sequence reads: CSVRVFRGGGEQFF. The covered CDR3 bases are TGCAGTGTCAGGGTCTTCCGGGGGGGCGGTGAG. This rearrangement joins TRBV20-1 to TRBJ2-1; 8 bases agree with TRBD2. The sequenced fragment ends 3 residues before the CDR3 boundary, so the rest is inferred from the germline J gene. Germline values: CDR1 DFQATT, CDR2 SNEGSKA (reference sequence). V lost 7 bases and J lost 9; bases outside the gene matches: 14. The CDR3 is made up of 14 amino acids.

This clone came up a few times. The missing CDR3 end, 3 residues past where the read stops, is filled in from the germline J gene. This chain joins TRBV7-7 and TRBJ2-5; D uncertain. Germline values: CDR1 SSHAT, CDR2 FNYEAQ (reference sequence). This CDR3 contains 14 residues. The V end lost 4 bases, the J end lost 5 bases, and 14 bases lay between the germline ends. The CDR3 bases that were read are TGTGCCAGCAGCTCCAAAGGGTTGCAGGAGACC. Its protein product is CASSSKGLQET. The complete CDR3 reads CASSSKGLQETQYF.

Worth noting for this clone: With the read ending 3 residues before the CDR3 end, the germline J gene is used to fill in that end. This chain uses TRBV6-1 with TRBJ2-3, with D tentatively TRBD1 (6 bases). The germline gives CDR1 MNHNS, CDR2 SASEGT. The CDR3 runs 15 residues. Trimming stripped 2 bases from V and 1 base from J, with 10 bases between. Here the CDR3 reads CASSEWGPGTDTQYF. Incomplete CDR3 DNA: TGTGCCAGCAGTGAATGGGGGCCTGGCACAGATACG.

The sample holds a few counts of this clone. The CDR3 reads CASSPPGGVETQYF. The CDR3 DNA, read in part, is TGTGCCAGCTCACCCCCAGGGGGCGTAGAGACC. This chain connects TRBV18 to TRBJ2-5, with 8 bases fitting TRBD1. The CDR3 goes on 3 residues after the read ends, and that part is filled in from the germline J gene. CDR3 length: 14 amino acids. Looked up from germline, CDR1 is KGHSH and CDR2 is LQKENI. J gave up 4 bases and V 3 bases, and 4 bases lay outside the gene matches.

This clone has a handful of counts. The read ends 3 residues before the CDR3 terminus; that terminus is restored from the germline J gene. The chain recombines TRBV7-2 with TRBJ2-1; TRBD1 is a possible D gene (5 bases). Germline V gene sequence: CDR1 SGHTA, CDR2 FQGNSA. The ends were cut back, 5 bases at V and 9 bases at J, with 14 bases in the middle. This CDR3 spans 13 amino acids. CDR3 DNA (partial): TGTGCCAGCAGCCCCCCAGGGCTAGGTGAG. Translated: CASSPPGLGE. The whole CDR3 protein is CASSPPGLGEQFF.

This clone was seen only a few times. The CDR3 end falls 3 residues outside the read, so it is completed with the germline J gene. V usage is TRBV7-2 and J usage is TRBJ1-1; no clear D. Germline V gives CDR1 SGHTA, CDR2 FQGNSA. The CDR3 has 11 amino acids. The covered CDR3 bases are TGTGCCAGCAGCCGCGGAGGTGTA. This gives the protein CASSRGGV. The full CDR3 reads CASSRGGVAFF. Full variable domain (missing parts from reference TRBV7-2 and TRBJ1-1): GAGVSQSPSNKVTEKGKDVELRCDPISGHTALYWYRQSLGQGLEFLIYFQGNSAPDKSGLPSDRFSAERTGGSVSTLTIQRTQQEDSAVYLCASSRGGVAFFGQGTRLTVV.

There are a few counts of this clone. The observed sequence ends 3 residues before the CDR3 terminus, with the missing tail filled in from the germline J gene. The V and J genes are TRBV6-1 and TRBJ2-1; D is ambiguous. This CDR3 is built from 14 residues. The germline V gene encodes CDR1 MNHNS and CDR2 SASEGT. V lost 2 bases and J lost 1, with 6 bases in between. The CDR3 region is CASSESRSYNEQFF. The sequenced CDR3 bases are TGTGCCAGCAGTGAATCGAGGTCCTACAATGAG.

Comments on this clone: The read is 3 residues too short to cover the CDR3 end, so that end is filled in from the germline J gene. The chain couples TRBV7-9 to TRBJ1-1; 7 bases map to TRBD1. Germline V gene data show CDR1 as SEHNR and CDR2 as FQNEAQ (reference sequence). The V segment lost 5 bases and the J segment 0 bases; nucleotides outside the gene matches: 6. The CDR3 has 15 amino acids. The CDR3 loop reads CASSRRTGLNTEAFF. CDR3 DNA (partial): TGTGCCAGCAGCCGACGGACAGGTCTGAACACTGAA.

This clone was detected ten times or more. The read finishes 3 residues shy of the CDR3 end, and the germline J gene is used to complete it. The gene calls are TRBV19 and TRBJ2-7; D gene uncertain. The V gene's germline CDR1 is LNHDA and CDR2 SQIVND (reference sequence). The germline V and J ends were trimmed by 3 bases and 0 bases, with 9 bases remaining between them. The CDR3 extends over 14 amino acids. CDR3 bases read: TGTGCCAGTAGTATCAGTGCCAGCTCCTACGAG. As protein: CASSISASSYE. The full CDR3 sequence reads CASSISASSYEQYF. Filled out from reference TRBV19 and TRBJ2-7, the complete variable domain reads DGGITQSPKYLFRKEGQNVTLSCEQNLNHDAMYWYRQDPGQGLRLIYYSQIVNDFQKGDIAEGYSVSREKKESFPLTVTSAQKNPTAFYLCASSISASSYEQYFGPGTRLTVT.

This clone showed up just a few times. The read halts 3 residues ahead of the CDR3 end, with the missing end drawn from the germline J gene. The chain employs TRBV6-2 or TRBV6-3 and TRBJ2-3; the D is unclear. CDR3 length: 15 residues. The V and J ends lost 2 bases and 0 bases respectively, with 9 bases between them. Germline values: CDR1 MNHEY, CDR2 SVGEGT. The CDR3 sequence is CASSYAYSSTDTQYF. The CDR3 DNA, read in part, is TGTGCCAGCAGTTACGCTTACTCTAGCACAGATACG.

This clone was seen only a few times. The read terminates 3 residues ahead of where the CDR3 ends, so the germline J gene completes it. The chain uses TRBV6-1 and TRBJ2-1, with TRBD2 identical over 12 bases. Germline V lookup: CDR1 MNHNS, CDR2 SASEGT. The CDR3 is 16 residues long. Germline trimming cut 3 bases from V and 7 bases from J; bases unmatched to any gene: 7. The CDR3 DNA, read in part, is TGTGCCAGCAGTGAGCGGACTAGCGGGGAGGTGAATGAG. This translates into CASSERTSGEVNE. The complete CDR3 sequence is CASSERTSGEVNEQFF.

This clone appeared a few times. Read sequence stops 3 residues before the CDR3 end, and the germline J gene provides the missing end. The gene calls are TRBV6-2 or TRBV6-3 and TRBJ1-6; the D is unclear. The germline V and J ends were trimmed by 6 bases and 8 bases, with 11 bases remaining between them. Germline lookup yields CDR1 MNHEY and CDR2 SVGEGT. The CDR3 contains 13 residues. The CDR3 loop is CASRASRDSPLHF. The covered CDR3 bases are TGTGCCAGCAGAGCCTCAAGGGATTCACCC.

This clone was found many times. The CDR3 DNA, read in part, is TGCAGCGGGAGGACAGGGCCCACTGAA. The encoded protein is CSGRTGPTE. The whole CDR3 sequence is CSGRTGPTEAFF. The chain is built from TRBV29-1 and TRBJ1-1; 8 nucleotides line up with TRBD1. Sequencing ends 3 residues short of the CDR3 end; the germline J gene provides the rest. This CDR3 has 12 amino acids. In germline, CDR1 is SQVTM, CDR2 ANQGSEA. The V and J ends lost 7 bases and 4 bases, in that order; junction bases with no gene match: 5.

This clone showed up just a few times. The CDR3 end is not reached by the read, which stops 3 residues before it; the germline J gene fills it in. This chain links TRBV5-1 with TRBJ2-1; TRBD2 aligns across 15 bases. CDR1 SGHRS and CDR2 YFSETQ come from the germline V gene. The CDR3 contains 15 residues. V shed 4 bases, J shed 9 bases, and the junction held 5 bases outside the gene matches. This chain's CDR3 is CASSTGLAGGGEQFF. The CDR3 bases that were read are TGCGCCAGCAGCACTGGACTAGCGGGAGGGGGTGAG.

The sequenced part of the CDR3 DNA is TGTGCCAGCATCGGGACAGCGAACACCGGGGAG. Amino acid sequence: CASIGTANTGE. The CDR3, in full, reads CASIGTANTGELFF. The chain links TRBV19 to TRBJ2-2; 7 bases align to TRBD1. The read gets to within 3 residues of the CDR3 end, and the germline J gene fills in the rest. The CDR3 runs 14 residues. Germline values: CDR1 LNHDA, CDR2 SQIVND (reference sequence). V shed 9 bases, J shed 0 bases, and the junction held 4 bases outside the gene matches.

Details on this clone: The read stops 3 residues short of the end of the CDR3; the missing end is completed from the germline J gene. The V gene is TRBV7-6, the J gene TRBJ2-3; 9 bases are a match to TRBD2. CDR1 is SGHVS, CDR2 FNYEAQ, per germline. V trimming: 0 bases; J trimming: 4 bases; junction bases outside the gene matches: 5. The CDR3 is 16 amino acids. The CDR3 DNA, read in part, is TGTGCCAGCAGCTTAGCGGCGGGAGGGCCGGCAGATACG. Translated: CASSLAAGGPADT. The whole CDR3 reads CASSLAAGGPADTQYF.

This clone was observed a handful of times. The read finishes 3 residues shy of the CDR3 end, and the germline J gene is used to complete it. The rearrangement uses TRBV7-8 and TRBJ1-6, with TRBD1 matching over 8 bases. In germline, CDR1 is SGHVS, CDR2 FQNEAQ. The CDR3 loop spans 13 amino acids. The CDR3 protein is CASSAGQGMTLHF. CDR3 DNA (partial): TGTGCCAGCAGCGCAGGACAGGGAATGACC. Full variable domain (outside the CDR3, taken from reference TRBV7-8 and TRBJ1-6): GAGVSQSPRYKVAKRGQDVALRCDPISGHVSLFWYQQALGQGPEFLTYFQNEAQLDKSGLPSDRFFAERPEGSVSTLKIQRTQQEDSAVYLCASSAGQGMTLHFGNGTRLTVT.

Turning to this clone: Read data end 3 residues before the CDR3 end; the end is taken from the germline J gene. This chain joins TRBV7-9 and TRBJ1-1; D unresolved. This CDR3 spans 13 amino acids. With 1 base removed from V and 5 bases from J, the gap between germline ends came to 8 bases. Germline V gene data show CDR1 as SEHNR and CDR2 as FQNEAQ (reference sequence). CDR3 DNA, as far as it was read: TGTGCCAGCAGCTTAGAGGCGGGGACTGAA. This translates into CASSLEAGTE. The whole CDR3 protein reads CASSLEAGTEAFF. Combining the CDR3 with reference TRBV7-9 and TRBJ1-1 gives the whole variable domain DTGVSQNPRHKITKRGQNVTFRCDPISEHNRLYWYRQTLGQGPEFLTYFQNEAQLEKSRLLSDRFSAERPKGSFSTLEIQRTEQGDSAMYLCASSLEAGTEAFFGQGTRLTVV.

Of note for this clone: Sequencing ends 3 residues short of the CDR3 end; the germline J gene provides the rest. This chain joins TRBV11-2 and TRBJ2-1, with 8 bases lining up with TRBD2. This CDR3 comprises 15 residues. V shed 0 bases and J 8 bases; nucleotides not matched to a gene: 6. CDR1 is SGHAT and CDR2 is FQNNGV in the germline V gene. CDR3 residues: CASSLEGSGVYEQFF. The part of the CDR3 DNA that was read is TGTGCCAGCAGCTTAGAGGGTAGCGGGGTCTATGAG. The full variable domain, rest sourced from reference TRBV11-2 and TRBJ2-1, is EAGVAQSPRYKIIEKRQSVAFWCNPISGHATLYWYQQILGQGPKLLIQFQNNGVVDDSQLPKDRFSAERLKGVDSTLKIQPAKLEDSAVYLCASSLEGSGVYEQFFGPGTRLTVL.

This clone was seen at least ten times. CDR3 DNA, as far as it was read: TGCGCCAGCAGCTTGGGACAGGGGGCCCACAGATCCTACGAG. It is translated as CASSLGQGAHRSYE. The full CDR3 reads CASSLGQGAHRSYEQYF. The chain links TRBV5-1 to TRBJ2-7, with 10 bases that match TRBD1. The read finishes 3 residues shy of the CDR3 end, and the germline J gene is used to complete it. The CDR3 has 17 residues. Trimming removed 0 bases from V and 1 base from J; junction bases left unmatched: 7. Germline CDR1 and CDR2: SGHRS and YFSETQ.

A note on this clone: The read terminates 3 residues before the CDR3 end, so the remaining end is supplied by the germline J gene. The rearrangement joins TRBV11-2 to TRBJ2-1; 10 bases are shared with TRBD2. The ends lost 8 bases at V and 3 bases at J; junction bases unmatched: 4. Germline V CDR1 and CDR2: SGHAT, FQNNGV. This CDR3 comprises 14 residues. The covered CDR3 bases are TGTGCCAGCCGAACTAGCGGGAACTACAATGAG. Its protein is CASRTSGNYNE. The CDR3 in its entirety is CASRTSGNYNEQFF.